This section outlines one TCR beta chain sequence together with its context. What it recognizes is unknown. The data originate from a study of OX40 agonist ivuxolimab in advanced cancers. Study-wide points: At doses 0.1 to 3.0 mg/kg, CD4+ and CD8+ clones expanded. Among expanded peripheral T cells, antigen specificity went undetermined. Some patients who did not respond also had low normalized T-cell clonal expansion.

The data were produced by immunoSEQ multiplex PCR, yet TCRdb's version contains in-frame clones alone and is incomplete. Of around 56,000 clones listed, over 80% are singletons. CDR1 is SGHTA and CDR2 is FQGTGA in the germline V gene. V shed 5 bases and J 7 bases; nucleotides not matched to a gene: 8. The CDR3 totals 16 residues. This specimen was CD4+ or CD8+ T cells sorted from blood, taken in a trial of the OX40 agonist ivuxolimab. The chain carries TRBV7-3 and TRBJ2-1; 13 bases fit TRBD2. This TCR derives from an adult with an advanced solid tumor such as melanoma, head and neck, liver or kidney cancer. CDR3 protein: CASSPLAGGLSNEQFF. The DNA for the CDR3 is TGTGCCAGCAGCCCACTAGCGGGGGGGCTTTCGAATGAGCAGTTCTTC.